The 25 T cell receptor beta chains below were found in one sample sequenced in a study of T cells in Graves' hyperthyroidism and ophthalmopathy. TCR beta CDR3 sequences were amplified from RNA transcripts. First-round RT-PCR of the TCR CDR3 relied on the HTBI primer set. TCRdb re-called the multiplex PCR reads through MiXCR, storing one row per CDR3 protein. Of roughly 250,000 distinct CDR3 sequences listed, roughly 15% were seen once; the top ten hold 10% to 15%. Sequenced: blood. Receptors were obtained from a woman aged 40 to 50 with Graves' hyperthyroidism that later progressed to Graves' ophthalmopathy.

This clonotype was seen repeatedly, ten times or more. The chain couples TRBV19 to TRBJ2-2; D is ambiguous. The V gene's germline CDR1 is LNHDA and CDR2 SQIVND (reference sequence). Trimming took off 7 bases at V and 3 bases at J, with 12 bases between the two ends. This CDR3 is built from 14 residues. CDR3 region: CASNTPTYTGELFF. CDR3 bases: TGTGCCAGTAACACACCAACCTACACCGGGGAGCTGTTTTTT. The full variable domain, its missing parts supplied by reference TRBV19 and TRBJ2-2, is DGGITQSPKYLFRKEGQNVTLSCEQNLNHDAMYWYRQDPGQGLRLIYYSQIVNDFQKGDIAEGYSVSREKKESFPLTVTSAQKNPTAFYLCASNTPTYTGELFFGEGSRLTVL.

This clonotype was detected a few times. The rearrangement uses TRBV19 and TRBJ2-2; 14 nucleotides match TRBD2. The CDR3 runs 21 residues. V dropped 6 bases and J dropped 4; count of bases not matched to a gene: 19. CDR1 and CDR2 from the germline V gene are LNHDA and SQIVND (reference sequence). Here the CDR3 reads CASSHPFRGIGLAGGTGELFF. CDR3 DNA sequence: TGTGCCAGTAGCCACCCGTTCCGGGGAATAGGACTAGCGGGAGGCACCGGGGAGCTGTTTTTT. Variable domain in full (rest from reference TRBV19 and TRBJ2-2): DGGITQSPKYLFRKEGQNVTLSCEQNLNHDAMYWYRQDPGQGLRLIYYSQIVNDFQKGDIAEGYSVSREKKESFPLTVTSAQKNPTAFYLCASSHPFRGIGLAGGTGELFFGEGSRLTVL.

This clonotype was found many times. The rearrangement links TRBV4-1 to TRBJ2-5, with D possibly matching TRBD2 (5 bases). V dropped 0 bases and J dropped 4 bases, with 12 bases sitting between them. CDR3 length equals 15 residues. Germline V CDR1 and CDR2: MGHRA, YSYEKL. The CDR3, as DNA: TGCGCCAGCAGCCAAGATCCGCGTCGGGGAGAGACCCAGTACTTC. Protein: CASSQDPRRGETQYF.

Many counts were recorded for this clonotype. The rearrangement links TRBV12-3 or TRBV12-4 to TRBJ2-1, with D maybe TRBD2 (5 bases). The CDR3 runs 16 residues. The V end lost 4 bases, the J end lost 3 bases, and 16 bases lay between the germline ends. The CDR3 nucleotides read TGTGCCAGCAGTTCCCATGCGGAGGACTTCTACAATGAGCAGTTCTTC. This translates into CASSSHAEDFYNEQFF.

In its sample, this clonotype was seen many times. This rearrangement joins TRBV2 to TRBJ2-1, with no clear D. There are 11 residues in the CDR3. V was pared by 2 bases and J by 6 bases, with 2 bases between. The germline gives CDR1 SNHLY, CDR2 FYNNEI. CDR3 protein: CASSETNEQFF. The CDR3 DNA follows: TGTGCCAGCAGTGAAACCAATGAGCAGTTCTTC.

This clonotype has ten or more counts. V usage is TRBV6-1 and J usage is TRBJ2-7; 7 bases fit TRBD1. CDR1 is MNHNS and CDR2 is SASEGT in the germline V gene. With 4 bases clipped from V and 3 bases from J, the junction kept 12 bases outside the gene matches. The CDR3 sequence is 16 residues long. This chain's CDR3 is CASSANRGPLSYEQYF. The CDR3 region has the DNA TGTGCCAGCAGTGCGAACAGGGGACCCTTAAGCTACGAGCAGTACTTC.

This clonotype has a count of ten or more. This sequence joins TRBV24-1 and TRBJ2-1, with 14 bases lining up with TRBD2. The CDR3 loop spans 14 amino acids. Germline V gene sequence: CDR1 KGHDR, CDR2 SFDVKD. J lost 6 bases, V lost 9 bases, and 3 bases had no gene match. CDR3 coding DNA: TGTGCCACCTCTGGACTAGCGGGAGGCAATGAGCAGTTCTTC. Its translation: CATSGLAGGNEQFF.

In this sample, this clonotype turned up many times. This chain links TRBV5-1 with TRBJ1-1; 7 bases line up with TRBD1. CDR1 SGHRS and CDR2 YFSETQ come from the germline V gene. With V trimmed by 0 bases and J by 5 bases, 7 bases remained unmatched. The CDR3 covers 15 residues. CDR3 loop: CASSLDGQAGTEAFF. Written as DNA, the CDR3 is TGCGCCAGCAGCTTGGACGGACAGGCGGGAACTGAAGCTTTCTTT. Looking up the rest from reference TRBV5-1 and TRBJ1-1 gives the full variable domain: KAGVTQTPRYLIKTRGQQVTLSCSPISGHRSVSWYQQTPGQGLQFLFEYFSETQRNKGNFPGRFSGRQFSNSRSEMNVSTLELGDSALYLCASSLDGQAGTEAFFGQGTRLTVV.

This clonotype was picked up a small number of times. The chain uses TRBV12-3 or TRBV12-4 and TRBJ2-3; weak D call: TRBD1 (5 bases). Near its end, the DNA agrees better with TRBJ1-5, so the J call may be wrong. The CDR3 is made up of 16 amino acids. CDR3 nucleotides: TGTGCCAGCAGTTACCAACCGGGACCCTCGTTGGATACGCAGCATTTT. Translation: CASSYQPGPSLDTQHF.

The J gene is TRBJ2-1, the V gene TRBV28; 12 bases align to TRBD1. This CDR3 is built from 15 residues. V lost 6 bases, J lost 8 bases, and 8 bases stayed unmatched. Germline V gene data show CDR1 as MDHEN and CDR2 as SYDVKM. The CDR3: CASRIPGQGAHEQFF. CDR3 bases: TGTGCCAGCAGGATACCGGGACAGGGGGCACATGAGCAGTTCTTC.

This clonotype was picked up many times. V and J are TRBV27 and TRBJ2-4, with D perhaps TRBD1 (6 bases). The CDR3 loop spans 17 amino acids. V gave up 4 bases and J gave up 0 bases, with 16 bases separating them. Looked up from germline, CDR1 is MNHEY and CDR2 is SMNVEV (reference sequence). CDR3 coding DNA: TGTGCCAGCAGTTCGAAAACAGGGCCCCTAGCCAAAAACATTCAGTACTTC. Translating it yields CASSSKTGPLAKNIQYF.

This clonotype occurred many times. The chain links TRBV20-1 to TRBJ2-1; D remains ambiguous. Trimming stripped 0 bases from V and 13 bases from J, with 10 bases between. The germline gives CDR1 DFQATT, CDR2 SNEGSKA (reference sequence). The CDR3 runs to 11 residues. This CDR3 is CSARDQLSQFF. DNA for the CDR3: TGCAGTGCTAGAGATCAATTATCCCAGTTCTTC.

This clonotype was seen a single time. A much larger clone lies a single base off, so this may be a read error. The chain uses TRBV18 and TRBJ1-2; TRBD1 agrees at 7 bases. This CDR3 contains 15 residues. The V gene end was trimmed by 7 bases and the J gene end by 3 bases; junction bases not matched to a gene: 11. The germline V gene encodes CDR1 KGHSH and CDR2 LQKENI. This chain's CDR3 is CASLTNSQGDYGYTF. In nucleotides, the CDR3 is TGTGCCAGCTTGACCAACAGCCAGGGGGACTATGGCTACACCTTC.

This clonotype was detected ten times or more. The rearrangement uses TRBV12-3 or TRBV12-4 and TRBJ2-1; D is undetermined. The CDR3 runs 15 residues. V lost 3 bases and J 4 bases, leaving 13 bases between the germline ends. The CDR3 region has the DNA TGTGCCAGCAGTTTTTTTCTGGGTTCATACAATGAGCAGTTCTTC. Protein: CASSFFLGSYNEQFF.

This clonotype has a count of ten or more. As DNA, the CDR3 is TGTGCCTGGAGTGCGCGGAACACAGATACGCAGTATTTT. This sequence encodes CAWSARNTDTQYF. The genes are TRBV30 and TRBJ2-3; D is unclear. Germline-derived CDR1 and CDR2 are GTSNPN and SVGIG (reference sequence). V dropped 1 base and J dropped 2 bases, with 7 bases sitting between them. The CDR3 is 13 residues long. Drawing the rest from reference TRBV30 and TRBJ2-3, the complete variable domain is SQTIHQWPATLVQPVGSPLSLECTVEGTSNPNLYWYRQAAGRGLQLLFYSVGIGQISSEVPQNLSASRPQDRQFILSSKKLLLSDSGFYLCAWSARNTDTQYFGPGTRLTVL.

This clonotype was counted ten times or more. V and J are TRBV13 and TRBJ2-7; perhaps TRBD2 as D (5 bases). The CDR3 extends over 15 amino acids. From germline, CDR1 is PRHDT and CDR2 FYEKMQ (reference sequence). Trimming took 1 base from V and 3 from J, leaving 13 bases between them. The CDR3 sequence is CASSLDSREYYEQYF. The CDR3 DNA reads TGTGCCAGCAGCTTAGATTCTAGGGAGTACTACGAGCAGTACTTC.

This clonotype appeared many times. V is TRBV19 and J is TRBJ2-2; D possibly matches TRBD1 or TRBD2 (6 bases each). This CDR3 comprises 17 residues. Trimming left V 4 bases short and J 5 bases short, with 20 bases between. CDR1 is LNHDA, CDR2 SQIVND, per germline (reference sequence). CDR3 region: CASSTGQGGLRTGELFF. In DNA form, the CDR3 reads TGTGCCAGTAGTACGGGACAAGGAGGGTTGCGAACCGGGGAGCTGTTTTTT.

The chain couples TRBV6-1 to TRBJ2-7; D uncertain. The CDR3 contains 15 residues. Trimming removed 8 bases from V and 2 bases from J, with 19 bases in between. In germline, CDR1 is MNHNS, CDR2 SASEGT. CDR3: CASQWALANTYEQYV. CDR3 sequence (DNA): TGTGCCAGCCAATGGGCACTGGCGAACACCTACGAGCAGTACGTC.

The sample holds many counts of this clonotype. The chain combines TRBV6-1 with TRBJ1-5, with 7 bases that match TRBD1. The CDR3 runs 13 residues. J lost 2 bases, V lost 7 bases, and 2 bases had no gene match. Germline CDR1 MNHNS, CDR2 SASEGT. This CDR3 reads CASTGTGNQPQHF. The CDR3 bases are TGTGCCAGCACCGGGACAGGCAATCAGCCCCAGCATTTT.

This chain links TRBV15 with TRBJ1-4, with D tentatively TRBD1 (5 bases). Germline assignment: CDR1 LNHNV and CDR2 YYDKDF (reference sequence). The CDR3 is 18 amino acids. With 0 bases removed from V and 6 bases from J, the gap between germline ends came to 20 bases. The CDR3 here is CATSREVRAGSADEKLFF. The CDR3 DNA is TGTGCCACCAGCAGAGAGGTGAGGGCAGGGTCTGCGGATGAAAAACTGTTTTTT.

This clonotype has a count of ten or more. The rearrangement uses TRBV2 and TRBJ1-1, with 8 bases identical to TRBD1. The CDR3 runs 13 residues. Germline V lookup: CDR1 SNHLY, CDR2 FYNNEI. After removal of 6 bases from V and 4 bases from J, the junction contained 4 bases not matched to a gene. The CDR3 bases are TGTGCCAGCAGCGATACAGGGGGCACTGAAGCTTTCTTT. Translated: CASSDTGGTEAFF.

This clonotype was seen ten or more times. This chain uses TRBV19 with TRBJ2-1, with D perhaps TRBD2 (6 bases). The CDR3 spans 14 residues. V was pared by 3 bases and J by 4 bases, with 10 bases between. Germline V gene sequence: CDR1 LNHDA, CDR2 SQIVND (reference sequence). CDR3 protein: CASSIRGSYNEQFF. Here the CDR3 DNA reads TGTGCCAGTAGTATCCGGGGGTCATACAATGAGCAGTTCTTC.

About this clonotype itself: One end of the junction is discordant with germline, which a read error may explain. The gene calls are TRBV5-1 and TRBJ2-7; 9 bases agree with TRBD1. This CDR3 is 15 amino acids long. Germline CDR1 and CDR2: SGHRS and YFSETQ. The CDR3 coding sequence is TGCGCCAGCAGCAAAGGCCTGGACAGGGGCTACGGGCAGTACTTC. Its protein product is CASSKGLDRGYGQYF.

This clonotype was found many times. The rearrangement joins TRBV3-1 to TRBJ2-1; 7 nucleotides line up with TRBD1. The V gene end was trimmed by 4 bases and the J gene end by 1 base; junction bases not matched to a gene: 4. The germline V gene has CDR1 LGHDT and CDR2 YNNKEL (reference sequence). The CDR3 covers 15 residues. In DNA, the CDR3 is TGTGCCAGCAGCCGAGGGACAGTTTCCTACAATGAGCAGTTCTTC. It codes for CASSRGTVSYNEQFF.

The genes are TRBV14 and TRBJ2-2; 7 bases agree with TRBD1. Germline CDR1 and CDR2: SGHDN and FVKESK. V lost 3 bases and J lost 1; bases outside the gene matches: 2. The CDR3 sequence is 15 residues long. CDR3: CASSHRTGNTGELFF. In DNA, the CDR3 is TGTGCCAGCAGCCACAGGACAGGGAACACCGGGGAGCTGTTTTTT. The complete variable domain, with remaining parts taken from reference TRBV14 and TRBJ2-2, reads EAGVTQFPSHSVIEKGQTVTLRCDPISGHDNLYWYRRVMGKEIKFLLHFVKESKQDESGMPNNRFLAERTGGTYSTLKVQPAELEDSGVYFCASSHRTGNTGELFFGEGSRLTVL.